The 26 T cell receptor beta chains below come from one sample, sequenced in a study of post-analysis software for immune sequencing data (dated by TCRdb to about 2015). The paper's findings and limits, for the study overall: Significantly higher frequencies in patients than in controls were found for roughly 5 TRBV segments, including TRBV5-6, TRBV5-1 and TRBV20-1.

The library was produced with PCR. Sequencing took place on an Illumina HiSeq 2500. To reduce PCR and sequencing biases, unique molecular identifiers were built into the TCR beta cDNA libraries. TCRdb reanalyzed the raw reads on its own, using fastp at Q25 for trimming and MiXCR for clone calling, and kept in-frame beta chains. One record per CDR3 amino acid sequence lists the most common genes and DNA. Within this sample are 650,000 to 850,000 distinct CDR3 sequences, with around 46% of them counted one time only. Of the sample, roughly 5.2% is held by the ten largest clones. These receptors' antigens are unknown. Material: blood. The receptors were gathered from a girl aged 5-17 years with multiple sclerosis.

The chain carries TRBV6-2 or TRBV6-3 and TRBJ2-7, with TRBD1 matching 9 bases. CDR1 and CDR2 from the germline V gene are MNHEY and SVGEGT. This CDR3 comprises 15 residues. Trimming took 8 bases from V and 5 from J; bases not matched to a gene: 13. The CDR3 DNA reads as TGTGCCAGCCGTTCCCGGACAGGGGCCCCCCACGAGCAGTACTTC. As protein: CASRSRTGAPHEQYF.

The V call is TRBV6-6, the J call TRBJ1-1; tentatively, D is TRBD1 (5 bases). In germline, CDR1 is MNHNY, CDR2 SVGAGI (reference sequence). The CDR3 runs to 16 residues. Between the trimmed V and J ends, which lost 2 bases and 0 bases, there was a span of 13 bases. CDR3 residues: CASSYTRQLMNTEAFF. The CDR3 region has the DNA TGTGCCAGCAGTTACACCCGACAGCTCATGAACACTGAAGCTTTCTTT.

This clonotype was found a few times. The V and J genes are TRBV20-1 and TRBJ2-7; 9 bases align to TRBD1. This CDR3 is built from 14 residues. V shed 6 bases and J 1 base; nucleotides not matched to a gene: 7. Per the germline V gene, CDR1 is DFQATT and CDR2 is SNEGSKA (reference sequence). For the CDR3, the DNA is TGCAGTGCAGCCGGGACAGGGAATTCCTACGAGCAGTACTTC. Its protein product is CSAAGTGNSYEQYF.

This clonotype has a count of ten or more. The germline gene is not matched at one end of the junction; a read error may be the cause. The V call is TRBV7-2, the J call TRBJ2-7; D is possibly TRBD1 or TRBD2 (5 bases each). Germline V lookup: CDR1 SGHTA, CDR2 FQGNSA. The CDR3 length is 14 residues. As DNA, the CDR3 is TGTGCCAGCAGTTTAGTCGGGGCAACCTACGAGCAGTACTTC. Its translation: CASSLVGATYEQYF.

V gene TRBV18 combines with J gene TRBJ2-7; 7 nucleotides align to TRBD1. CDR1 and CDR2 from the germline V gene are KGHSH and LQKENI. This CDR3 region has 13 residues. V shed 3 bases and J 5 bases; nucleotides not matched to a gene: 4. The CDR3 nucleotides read TGTGCCAGCTCACCCCTGACAGGGAACGAGCAGTACTTC. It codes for CASSPLTGNEQYF. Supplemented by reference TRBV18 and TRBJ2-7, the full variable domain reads NAGVMQNPRHLVRRRGQEARLRCSPMKGHSHVYWYRQLPEEGLKFMVYLQKENIIDESGMPKERFSAEFPKEGPSILRIQQVVRGDSAAYFCASSPLTGNEQYFGPGTRLTVT.

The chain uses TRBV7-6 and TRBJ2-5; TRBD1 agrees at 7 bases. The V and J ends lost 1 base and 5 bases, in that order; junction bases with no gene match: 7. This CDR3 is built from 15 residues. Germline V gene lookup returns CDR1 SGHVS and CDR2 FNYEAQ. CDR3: CASSLGGQGDETQYF. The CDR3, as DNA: TGTGCCAGCAGCTTAGGGGGGCAGGGGGACGAGACCCAGTACTTC.

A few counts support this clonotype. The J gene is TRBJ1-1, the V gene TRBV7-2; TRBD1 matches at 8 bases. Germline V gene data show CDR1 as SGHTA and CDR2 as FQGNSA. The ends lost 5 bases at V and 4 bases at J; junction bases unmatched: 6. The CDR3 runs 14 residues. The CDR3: CASSGQGMSTEAFF. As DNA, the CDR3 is TGTGCCAGCAGCGGACAGGGAATGTCCACTGAAGCTTTCTTT. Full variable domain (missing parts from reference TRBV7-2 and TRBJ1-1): GAGVSQSPSNKVTEKGKDVELRCDPISGHTALYWYRQSLGQGLEFLIYFQGNSAPDKSGLPSDRFSAERTGGSVSTLTIQRTQQEDSAVYLCASSGQGMSTEAFFGQGTRLTVV.

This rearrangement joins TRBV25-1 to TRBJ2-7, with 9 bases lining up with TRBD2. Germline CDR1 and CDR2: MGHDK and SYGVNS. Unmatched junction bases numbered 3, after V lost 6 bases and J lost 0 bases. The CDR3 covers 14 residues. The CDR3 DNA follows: TGTGCCAGCAGGAATAGCGGGAGCTCCTACGAGCAGTACTTC. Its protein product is CASRNSGSSYEQYF.

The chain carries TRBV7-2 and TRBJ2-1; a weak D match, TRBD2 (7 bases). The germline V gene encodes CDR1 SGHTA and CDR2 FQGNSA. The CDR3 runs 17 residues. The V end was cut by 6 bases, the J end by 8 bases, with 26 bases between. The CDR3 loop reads CASRRGVLRLAFDEQFF. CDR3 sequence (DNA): TGTGCCAGCAGGAGGGGGGTATTGCGACTAGCATTTGATGAGCAGTTCTTC.

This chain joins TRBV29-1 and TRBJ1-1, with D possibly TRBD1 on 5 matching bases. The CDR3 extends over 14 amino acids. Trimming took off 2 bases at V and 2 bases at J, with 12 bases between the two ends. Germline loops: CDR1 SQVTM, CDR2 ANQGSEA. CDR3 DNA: TGCAGCGTTGAAACAGTAGGGACCAACACTGAAGCTTTCTTT. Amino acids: CSVETVGTNTEAFF.

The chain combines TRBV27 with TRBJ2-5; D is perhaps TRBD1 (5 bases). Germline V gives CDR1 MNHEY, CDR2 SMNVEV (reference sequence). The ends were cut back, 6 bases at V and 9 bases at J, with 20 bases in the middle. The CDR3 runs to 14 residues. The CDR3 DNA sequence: TGTGCCAGCAGAAAGGCTGGGGATCAAGGGGCCCAGTACTTC. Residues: CASRKAGDQGAQYF.

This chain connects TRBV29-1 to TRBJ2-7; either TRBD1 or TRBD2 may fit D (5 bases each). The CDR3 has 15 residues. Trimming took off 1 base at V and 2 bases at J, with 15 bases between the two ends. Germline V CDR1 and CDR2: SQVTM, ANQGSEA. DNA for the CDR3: TGCAGCGTTGAAGGGGTGGGACCGAGACCCTACGAGCAGTACTTC. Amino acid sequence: CSVEGVGPRPYEQYF.

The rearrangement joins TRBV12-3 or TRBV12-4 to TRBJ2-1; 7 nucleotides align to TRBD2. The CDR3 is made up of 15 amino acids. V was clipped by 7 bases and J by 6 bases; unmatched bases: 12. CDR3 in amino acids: CASTISAGAGNEQFF. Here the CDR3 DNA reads TGTGCCAGCACTATTTCGGCGGGAGCGGGCAATGAGCAGTTCTTC.

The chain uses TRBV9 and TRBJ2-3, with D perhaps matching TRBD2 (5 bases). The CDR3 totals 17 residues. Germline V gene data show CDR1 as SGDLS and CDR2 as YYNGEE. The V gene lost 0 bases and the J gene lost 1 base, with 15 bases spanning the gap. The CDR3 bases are TGTGCCAGCAGCGTAGGAGGGATGTCTAGCCGCACAGATACGCAGTATTTT. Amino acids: CASSVGGMSSRTDTQYF.

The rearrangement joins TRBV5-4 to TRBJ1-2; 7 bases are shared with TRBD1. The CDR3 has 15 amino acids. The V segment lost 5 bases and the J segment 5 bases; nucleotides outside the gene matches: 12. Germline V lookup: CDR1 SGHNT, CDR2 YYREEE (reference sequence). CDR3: CASSFDRALRYGYTF. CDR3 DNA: TGTGCCAGCAGTTTCGACAGGGCCCTGAGATATGGCTACACCTTC.

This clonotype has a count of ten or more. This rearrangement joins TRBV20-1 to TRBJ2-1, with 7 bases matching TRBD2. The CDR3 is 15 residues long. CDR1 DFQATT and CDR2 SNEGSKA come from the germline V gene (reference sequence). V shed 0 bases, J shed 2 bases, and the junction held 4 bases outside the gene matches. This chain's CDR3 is CSARDPGGAYNEQFF. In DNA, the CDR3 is TGCAGTGCTAGAGATCCGGGAGGAGCCTACAATGAGCAGTTCTTC.

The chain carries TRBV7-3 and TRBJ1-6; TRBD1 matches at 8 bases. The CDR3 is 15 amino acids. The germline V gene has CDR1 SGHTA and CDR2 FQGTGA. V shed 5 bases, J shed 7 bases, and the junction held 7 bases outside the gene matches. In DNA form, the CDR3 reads TGTGCCAGCAGCGCCGGGACAGGAGGAAATTCACCCCTCCACTTT. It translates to CASSAGTGGNSPLHF.

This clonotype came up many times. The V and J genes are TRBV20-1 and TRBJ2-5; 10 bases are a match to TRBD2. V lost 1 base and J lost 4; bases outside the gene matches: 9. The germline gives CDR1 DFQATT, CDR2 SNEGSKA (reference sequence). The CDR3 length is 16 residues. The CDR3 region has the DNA TGCAGTGCTAGAGCCCCCCTAGCGGGAGATGGAGAGACCCAGTACTTC. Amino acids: CSARAPLAGDGETQYF.

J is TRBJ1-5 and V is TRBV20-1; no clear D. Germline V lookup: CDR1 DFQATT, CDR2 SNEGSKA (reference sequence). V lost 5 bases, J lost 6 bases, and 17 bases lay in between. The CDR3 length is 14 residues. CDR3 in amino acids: CSAPGEGGIQPQHF. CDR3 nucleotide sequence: TGCAGTGCTCCTGGGGAGGGAGGGATTCAGCCCCAGCATTTT.

CDR3 DNA: TGTGCCACCCACGGCGGTGGCACAGATACGCAGTATTTT. Amino acids: CATHGGGTDTQYF. V usage is TRBV5-6 and J usage is TRBJ2-3; D is uncertain. The CDR3 is 13 amino acids. Germline V gene data show CDR1 as SGHDT and CDR2 as YYEEEE. V lost 9 bases and J lost 1, with 12 bases in between.

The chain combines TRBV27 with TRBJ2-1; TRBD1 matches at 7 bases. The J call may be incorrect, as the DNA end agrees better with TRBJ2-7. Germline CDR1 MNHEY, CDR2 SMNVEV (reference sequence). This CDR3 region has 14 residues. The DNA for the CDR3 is TGTGCCAGCAGACGACAGGGCACATCCTACGAGCAGTACTTC. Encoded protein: CASRRQGTSYEQYF.

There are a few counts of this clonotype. CDR3: CAWSKGGLGANVLTF. DNA for the CDR3: TGTGCCTGGAGTAAAGGCGGGCTCGGGGCCAACGTCCTGACTTTC. This chain links TRBV30 with TRBJ2-6; tentatively, D is TRBD2 (5 bases). With 2 bases removed from V and 4 bases from J, the gap between germline ends came to 12 bases. The CDR3 has 15 amino acids. Germline V CDR1 and CDR2: GTSNPN, SVGIG (reference sequence).

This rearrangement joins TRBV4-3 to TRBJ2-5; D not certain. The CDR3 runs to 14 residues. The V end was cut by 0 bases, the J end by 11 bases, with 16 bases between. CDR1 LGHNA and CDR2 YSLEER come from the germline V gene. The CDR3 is CASSQDPGDNEQYF. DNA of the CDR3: TGCGCCAGCAGCCAAGATCCTGGAGACAATGAGCAGTACTTC.

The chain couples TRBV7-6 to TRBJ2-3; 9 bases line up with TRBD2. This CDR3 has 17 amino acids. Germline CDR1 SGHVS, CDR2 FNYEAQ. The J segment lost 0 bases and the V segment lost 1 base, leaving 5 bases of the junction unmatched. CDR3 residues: CASSLGTSGSSTDTQYF. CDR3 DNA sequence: TGTGCCAGCAGCTTAGGTACTAGCGGGTCTAGCACAGATACGCAGTATTTT.

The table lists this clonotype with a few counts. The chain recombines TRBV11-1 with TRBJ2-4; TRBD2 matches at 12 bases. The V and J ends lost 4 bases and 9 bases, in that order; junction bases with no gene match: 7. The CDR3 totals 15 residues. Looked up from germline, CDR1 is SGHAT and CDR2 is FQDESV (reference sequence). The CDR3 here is CASSSAGLAGSIQYF. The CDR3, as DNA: TGTGCCAGCAGCTCCGCCGGACTAGCGGGAAGCATTCAGTACTTC.

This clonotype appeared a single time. Here the CDR3 reads CASTGQATGELFF. In DNA form, the CDR3 reads TGCGCCAGCACAGGGCAAGCCACCGGGGAGCTGTTTTTT. The chain has TRBV10-2 and TRBJ2-2; a possible D gene is TRBD1 (5 bases). Trimming left V 7 bases short and J 4 bases short, with 10 bases between. CDR3 length: 13 amino acids. Germline CDR1 is WSHSY and CDR2 is SAAADI.